The table lists the clone carrying this T cell receptor beta chain with a few counts. Its antigen remains unidentified. The data originate from a study of blood T cells in healthy people across ages. Broader study findings: It was not known whether donors were CMV positive (a possible confounder of expanded clonotype changes).

Alongside a J-beta primer mix, a sample-barcoded 5' primer served in a second PCR lasting about 7 to 11 cycles. TCRdb ran MiXCR on the 5' RACE reads and lists one entry per CDR3 protein. The data hold about 2 million distinct CDR3 sequences, with around half observed a single time. The CDR3 length is 15 residues. Germline V lookup: CDR1 SGHTA, CDR2 FQGTGA. V gave up 0 bases and J gave up 5 bases, with 11 bases separating them. The sequence derives from a woman in her 40s in good health. Sequenced material: blood. This rearrangement joins TRBV7-3 to TRBJ2-1; TRBD1 might be the D (6 bases). CDR3 sequence reads: CASSLTWTDDNEQFF. The CDR3 DNA reads as TGTGCCAGCAGCTTAACTTGGACAGATGACAATGAGCAGTTCTTC.